The 13 T cell receptor beta chains listed next were all sequenced from one sample in a study of blood T cell repertoires in COVID-19. TCRdb keeps only in-frame clones here, not all; method: immunoSEQ multiplex PCR. The sample has under 350,000 clones; 80% to 90% are singletons. Sequenced: PBMCs or T cells enriched from blood (not recorded which). These receptors originate from a woman aged 40 to 49 with acute COVID-19.

The rearrangement uses TRBV19 and TRBJ2-1; 10 bases agree with TRBD1. The germline V gene encodes CDR1 LNHDA and CDR2 SQIVND (reference sequence). This CDR3 comprises 16 residues. V shed 1 base, J shed 4 bases, and the junction held 4 bases outside the gene matches. CDR3 residues: CASSIVGQGIYNEQFF. The DNA of the CDR3 is TGTGCCAGTAGTATAGTGGGACAGGGGATATACAATGAGCAGTTCTTC.

The rearrangement uses TRBV19 and TRBJ1-3; D remains ambiguous. The CDR3 has 16 amino acids. The V end lost 5 bases, the J end lost 0 bases, and 14 bases lay between the germline ends. Germline V CDR1 and CDR2: LNHDA, SQIVND (reference sequence). CDR3: CASSSLAPSSGNTIYF. Here the CDR3 DNA reads TGTGCCAGTAGTTCCCTGGCCCCCAGCTCTGGAAACACCATATATTTT.

A few counts support this clone. The chain uses TRBV27 and TRBJ1-6; TRBD1 matches 8 bases. The junction had 3 bases not matched to a gene; V was cut back by 4 bases and J by 7 bases. The CDR3 is 14 residues long. Germline CDR1 MNHEY, CDR2 SMNVEV (reference sequence). The DNA of the CDR3 is TGTGCCAGCAGTTGGGACAGGAGGAATTCACCCCTCCACTTT. Its protein is CASSWDRRNSPLHF.

The chain couples TRBV10-3 to TRBJ1-4; the D gene is possibly TRBD1 (6 bases). Trimming left V 3 bases short and J 8 bases short, with 13 bases between. This CDR3 spans 14 amino acids. Looked up from germline, CDR1 is ENHRY and CDR2 is SYGVKD. The DNA for the CDR3 is TGTGCCATCAGTGATAGGGGGGGTCGGGAAAAACTGTTTTTT. Its protein is CAISDRGGREKLFF.

This chain connects TRBV19 to TRBJ1-6, with 9 bases identical to TRBD1. Germline V lookup: CDR1 LNHDA, CDR2 SQIVND (reference sequence). V lost 3 bases to trimming and J lost 7 bases; unmatched junction nucleotides: 10. The CDR3 has 17 residues. The CDR3 here is CASSIRVGDRVNSPLHF. The DNA of the CDR3 is TGTGCCAGTAGTATCCGCGTGGGGGACAGGGTGAATTCACCCCTCCACTTT.

The gene calls are TRBV10-3 and TRBJ2-2, with 7 bases lining up with TRBD1. Looked up from germline, CDR1 is ENHRY and CDR2 is SYGVKD. The CDR3 has 13 residues. V lost 7 bases, J lost 6 bases, and 5 bases stayed unmatched. CDR3: CAIKQGEPGELFF. CDR3 bases: TGTGCCATCAAGCAGGGGGAACCCGGGGAGCTGTTTTTT.

This chain uses TRBV7-2 with TRBJ2-3; the match to TRBD2 covers 12 bases. CDR1 and CDR2 from the germline V gene are SGHTA and FQGNSA. Trimming at V came to 0 bases and at J to 0 bases, leaving 1 base not matched to a gene. CDR3 length equals 17 residues. The CDR3 reads CASSLALAGGSTDTQYF. CDR3 bases: TGTGCCAGCAGCTTAGCCCTAGCGGGGGGGAGCACAGATACGCAGTATTTT. Full variable domain (rest looked up from reference TRBV7-2 and TRBJ2-3): GAGVSQSPSNKVTEKGKDVELRCDPISGHTALYWYRQSLGQGLEFLIYFQGNSAPDKSGLPSDRFSAERTGGSVSTLTIQRTQQEDSAVYLCASSLALAGGSTDTQYFGPGTRLTVL.

This clone was seen just once. CDR3 residues: CASADRGGIEKLFF. The CDR3, as DNA: TGTGCCAGCGCGGATCGGGGGGGTATTGAAAAACTGTTTTTT. The genes are TRBV7-8 and TRBJ1-4; possibly TRBD1 for D (5 bases). The germline gives CDR1 SGHVS, CDR2 FQNEAQ. The CDR3 is 14 amino acids. Deletions cut 8 bases from V and 7 bases from J, with 17 bases between.

The rearrangement links TRBV3-1 (or the pseudogene TRBV3-2) to TRBJ1-2; a possible D gene is TRBD1 (5 bases). CDR1 and CDR2 from the germline V gene are LGHDT and YNNKEL (reference sequence). This CDR3 spans 13 amino acids. Trimming took 0 bases from V and 3 from J, leaving 5 bases between them. CDR3 loop: CASSQDRDYGYTF. In DNA, the CDR3 is TGTGCCAGCAGCCAAGACAGGGACTATGGCTACACCTTC.

The CDR3 DNA follows: TGTGCCAGCACCTACGACAGGCCGGGAGGCTACACCTTC. Protein product: CASTYDRPGGYTF. This chain links TRBV5-6 with TRBJ1-2; tentative D call: TRBD1 (6 bases). The CDR3 is 13 residues long. The V and J ends lost 6 bases and 8 bases respectively, with 17 bases between them. Germline V gene lookup returns CDR1 SGHDT and CDR2 YYEEEE.

The rearrangement uses TRBV25-1 and TRBJ1-2, with D tentatively TRBD1 (6 bases). The ends were cut back, 5 bases at V and 8 bases at J, with 18 bases in the middle. This CDR3 has 14 amino acids. CDR1 MGHDK and CDR2 SYGVNS come from the germline V gene. CDR3 nucleotide sequence: TGTGCCAGCAGTACACACAGGGATTCCTACGGCTACACCTTC. The encoded protein is CASSTHRDSYGYTF.

This chain uses TRBV6-1 with TRBJ1-5; unclear D gene. Germline V CDR1 and CDR2: MNHNS, SASEGT. V was trimmed by 0 bases and J by 6 bases, leaving 9 bases between them. The CDR3 consists of 14 residues. The CDR3 region has the DNA TGTGCCAGCAGTGAAGCCCACGTCAGTCAGCCCCAGCATTTT. Protein sequence: CASSEAHVSQPQHF.

The gene calls are TRBV7-4 and TRBJ2-1, with 9 bases fitting TRBD2. The CDR3 has 14 residues. CDR1 and CDR2 from the germline V gene are SGHVT and SQSDAQ. V shed 6 bases and J 5 bases; nucleotides not matched to a gene: 5. The chain's CDR3 is CASSFTSGHNEQFF. Written as DNA, the CDR3 is TGTGCCAGCAGTTTTACTAGCGGGCACAATGAGCAGTTCTTC. Looking up the rest from reference TRBV7-4 and TRBJ2-1 gives the full variable domain: GAGVSQSPRYKVAKRGRDVALRCDSISGHVTLYWYRQTLGQGSEVLTYSQSDAQRDKSGRPSGRFSAERPERSVSTLKIQRTEQGDSAVYLCASSFTSGHNEQFFGPGTRLTVL.